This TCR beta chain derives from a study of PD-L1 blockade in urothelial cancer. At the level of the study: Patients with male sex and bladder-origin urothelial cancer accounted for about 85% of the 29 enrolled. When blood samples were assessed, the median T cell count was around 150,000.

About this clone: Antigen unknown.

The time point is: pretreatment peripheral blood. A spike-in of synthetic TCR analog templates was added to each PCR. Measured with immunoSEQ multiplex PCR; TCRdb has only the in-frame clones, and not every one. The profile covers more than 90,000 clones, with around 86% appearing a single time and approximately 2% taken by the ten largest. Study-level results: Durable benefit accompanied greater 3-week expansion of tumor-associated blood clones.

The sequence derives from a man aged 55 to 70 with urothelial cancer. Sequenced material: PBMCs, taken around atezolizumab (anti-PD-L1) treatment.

Here the CDR3 reads CASSIVGDRGNNEQFF. Written as DNA, the CDR3 is TGTGCCAGTAGTATAGTGGGGGACAGGGGCAACAATGAGCAGTTCTTC. The chain is built from TRBV19 and TRBJ2-1; 10 positions agree with TRBD1. Looked up from germline, CDR1 is LNHDA and CDR2 is SQIVND (reference sequence). The CDR3 extends over 16 amino acids. Trimming removed 1 base from V and 5 bases from J; junction bases left unmatched: 5.